This TCR beta chain was retrieved from a study of human T cells and chemical hapten exposure. Time point in this sample: patch test 1, 2 weeks after DPC sensitization. As for treatment: therapeutic diphenylcyclopropenone sensitization with weekly scalp DPC. This clonotype was counted ten times or more. No antigen is known for it. TCRdb re-analysed the RACE reads in MiXCR, keeping a single row per CDR3 protein. This sample has over 75,000 distinct CDR3 sequences; under 9% occur once, and the top ten carry less than 2%. Study results and caveats: With regard to DPC sensitization, TCRs above 1 in 1000 frequency did not change.

V was clipped by 5 bases and J by 5 bases; unmatched bases: 8. The CDR3 is made up of 15 amino acids. The chain recombines TRBV12-3 or TRBV12-4 with TRBJ1-4, with 7 nucleotides matching TRBD1. Sequenced here: whole blood, sampled in connection with sensitization to the hapten diphenylcyclopropenone (DPC). This TCR was recovered from a woman aged 25 to 39 with alopecia areata. Some clones in this sample may be carry-over from other donors' samples. The CDR3 spells CASSRRQGLNEKLFF. Written as DNA, the CDR3 is TGTGCCAGCAGTCGCAGACAGGGCTTGAATGAAAAACTGTTTTTT.